This paragraph reports one T cell receptor (beta chain). What it binds is not known. V lost 7 bases and J 5 bases, leaving 10 bases between the germline ends. Germline V lookup: CDR1 DFQATT, CDR2 SNEGSKA (reference sequence). CDR3 length equals 11 residues. The sample is drawn from a study of CD8 T cells in ankylosing spondylitis. TCRdb used MiXCR to reprocess the 5' RACE reads, holding one entry per CDR3 protein. The table lists about 130,000 distinct CDR3 sequences, 12% to 15% of them singletons. Findings of the study overall: The study looked at matched synovial fluid samples from ankylosing spondylitis patients. Disease-linked clones were reported to be significantly enriched there.

The TCR was taken from a female donor with ankylosing spondylitis or in good health (not recorded which). The V call is TRBV20-1, the J call TRBJ2-3; D gene ambiguous. Source material: blood, either unsorted or a sorted T cell fraction (not recorded which). The CDR3 loop reads CSVRPGDTQYF. CDR3 nucleotides: TGCAGTGTGAGGCCGGGAGATACGCAGTATTTT.